This TCR beta chain was recovered during a study of blood T cell repertoires in COVID-19. About the research overall: Samples taken during acute and convalescent COVID-19 were collected in the United States, Italy and Spain. Sample material is recorded as cDNA or gDNA derived from T cells, B-cell-depleted T cells, or PBMCs.

Authors' processing steps: Amplified reference gene primers provided the basis for estimating nucleated cell counts. Assay: immunoSEQ multiplex PCR; the TCRdb copy retains only in-frame clones and omits some. V, J and clone size reflect that table, while D and trimming were determined from the DNA. Of 53,000 or so clones listed, approximately 80% were seen once; the top ten hold 35% to 55%. V shed 1 base and J shed 6 bases, with 4 bases lying between them. The CDR3 is 13 residues long. Germline V gene sequence: CDR1 SGHTA, CDR2 FQGNSA. Sequenced: peripheral blood. The sequence came from a man between 65 and 85 years old with active or convalescent COVID-19. This chain connects TRBV7-2 to TRBJ1-6; D is unresolved. The CDR3 nucleotides read TGTGCCAGCAGCTTAGGAGCTAATTCACCCCTCCACTTT. It translates to CASSLGANSPLHF. Filled out from reference TRBV7-2 and TRBJ1-6, the complete variable domain reads GAGVSQSPSNKVTEKGKDVELRCDPISGHTALYWYRQSLGQGLEFLIYFQGNSAPDKSGLPSDRFSAERTGGSVSTLTIQRTQQEDSAVYLCASSLGANSPLHFGNGTRLTVT.